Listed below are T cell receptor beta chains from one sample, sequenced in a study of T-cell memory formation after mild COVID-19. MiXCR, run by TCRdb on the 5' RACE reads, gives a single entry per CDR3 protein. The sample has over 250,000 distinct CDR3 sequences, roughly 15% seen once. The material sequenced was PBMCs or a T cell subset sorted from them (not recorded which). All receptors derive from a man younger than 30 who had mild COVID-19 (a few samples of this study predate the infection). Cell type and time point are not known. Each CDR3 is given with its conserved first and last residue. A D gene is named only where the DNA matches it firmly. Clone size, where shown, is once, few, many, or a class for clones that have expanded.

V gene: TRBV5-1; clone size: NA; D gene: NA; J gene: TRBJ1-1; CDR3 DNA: TGCGCCAGCAGCTTGGGTTTTATTAACAGGGCGAACACTGAAGCTTTCTTT; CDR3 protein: CASSLGFINRANTEAFF
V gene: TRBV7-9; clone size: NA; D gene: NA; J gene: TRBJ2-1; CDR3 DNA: TGTGCCAGCAGCTTCGGGGTCTGGAATGAGCAGTTCTTC; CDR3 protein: CASSFGVWNEQFF
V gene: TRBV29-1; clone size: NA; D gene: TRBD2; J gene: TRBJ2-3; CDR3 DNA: TGCAGCGTTGAAGCTTGGACTAGCGGGGGGGCAACAGATACGCAGTATTTT; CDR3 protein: CSVEAWTSGGATDTQYF
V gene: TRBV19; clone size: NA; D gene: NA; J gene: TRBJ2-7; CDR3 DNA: TGTGCCAGTAGTATAAGGATTAAACCCTACGAGCAGTACTTC; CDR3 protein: CASSIRIKPYEQYF
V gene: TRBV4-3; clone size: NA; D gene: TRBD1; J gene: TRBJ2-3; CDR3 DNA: TGCGCCAGCAGCGTTACAGGGGTTCCAACAGATACGCAGTATTTT; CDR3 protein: CASSVTGVPTDTQYF
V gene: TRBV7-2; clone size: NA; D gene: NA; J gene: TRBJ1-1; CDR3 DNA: TGTGCCAGCAGCTTGGTGGTCGACACTGAAGCTTTCTTT; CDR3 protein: CASSLVVDTEAFF
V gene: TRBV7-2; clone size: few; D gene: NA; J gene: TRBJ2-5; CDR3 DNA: TGTGCCAGCAGCTTCAGGCGGGGTTTGGAGACCCAGTACTTC; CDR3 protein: CASSFRRGLETQYF
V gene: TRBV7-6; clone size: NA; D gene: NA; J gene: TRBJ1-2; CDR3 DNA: TGTGCCAGCAGCCGTTACAGGGACTATGGCTACACCTTC; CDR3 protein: CASSRYRDYGYTF
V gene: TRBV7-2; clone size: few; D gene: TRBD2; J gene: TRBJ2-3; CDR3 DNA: TGTGCCAGCAGCTTAGCGCGGCCGGGACTACCCACAGATACGCAGTATTTT; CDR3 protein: CASSLARPGLPTDTQYF
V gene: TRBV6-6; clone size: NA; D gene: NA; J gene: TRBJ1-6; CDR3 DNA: TGTGCCAGCAGTCTCCCCTCGGGGGAGACTAATTCACCCCTCCACTTT; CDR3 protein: CASSLPSGETNSPLHF
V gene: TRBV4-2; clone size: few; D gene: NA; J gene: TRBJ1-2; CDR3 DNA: TGTGCCAGCAGCCAAGAATTCTCGGCAGGGCACTATGGCTACACCTTC; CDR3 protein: CASSQEFSAGHYGYTF
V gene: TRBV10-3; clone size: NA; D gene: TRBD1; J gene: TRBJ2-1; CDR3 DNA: TGTGCCATCAGTGAAGGTTCTGGGACAGGCCTCAATGAGCAGTTCTTC; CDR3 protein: CAISEGSGTGLNEQFF
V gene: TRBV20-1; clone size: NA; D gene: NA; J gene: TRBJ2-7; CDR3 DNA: TGCAGTGCTCGGAATAGCGGCCTCTACGAGCAGTACTTC; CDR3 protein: CSARNSGLYEQYF